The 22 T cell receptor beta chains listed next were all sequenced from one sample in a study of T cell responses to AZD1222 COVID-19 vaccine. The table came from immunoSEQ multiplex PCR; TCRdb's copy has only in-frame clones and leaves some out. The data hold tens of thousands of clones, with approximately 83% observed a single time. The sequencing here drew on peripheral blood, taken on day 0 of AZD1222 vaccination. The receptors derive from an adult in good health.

CDR3 protein: CASSAGTGVETQYF. The CDR3 DNA follows: TGTGCCAGCAGCGCCGGGACAGGGGTCGAGACCCAGTACTTC. The chain couples TRBV7-3 to TRBJ2-5; 10 nucleotides align to TRBD1. J gave up 5 bases and V 5 bases, and 5 bases lay outside the gene matches. CDR1 is SGHTA and CDR2 is FQGTGA in the germline V gene. CDR3 length: 14 amino acids. The full variable domain, completed using reference TRBV7-3 and TRBJ2-5, is GAGVSQTPSNKVTEKGKYVELRCDPISGHTALYWYRQSLGQGPEFLIYFQGTGAADDSGLPNDRFFAVRPEGSVSTLKIQRTERGDSAVYLCASSAGTGVETQYFGPGTRLLVL.

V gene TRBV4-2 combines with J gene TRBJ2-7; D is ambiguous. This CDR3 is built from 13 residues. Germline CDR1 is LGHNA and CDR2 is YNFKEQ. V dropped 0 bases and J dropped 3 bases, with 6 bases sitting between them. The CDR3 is CASSQEVYYEQYF. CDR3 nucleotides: TGTGCCAGCAGCCAAGAGGTCTACTACGAGCAGTACTTC.

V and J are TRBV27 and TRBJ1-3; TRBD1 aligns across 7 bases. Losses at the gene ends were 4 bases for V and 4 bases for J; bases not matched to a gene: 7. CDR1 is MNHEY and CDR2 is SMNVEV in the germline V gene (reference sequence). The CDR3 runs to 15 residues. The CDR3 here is CASSSETRGGNTIYF. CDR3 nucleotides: TGTGCCAGCAGTTCGGAGACCAGGGGGGGAAACACCATATATTTT.

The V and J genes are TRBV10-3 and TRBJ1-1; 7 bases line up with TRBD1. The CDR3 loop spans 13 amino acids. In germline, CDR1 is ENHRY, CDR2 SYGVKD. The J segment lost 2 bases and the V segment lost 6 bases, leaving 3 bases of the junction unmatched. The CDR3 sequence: CAIRGTENTEAFF. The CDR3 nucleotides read TGTGCCATCAGGGGGACAGAAAACACTGAAGCTTTCTTT.

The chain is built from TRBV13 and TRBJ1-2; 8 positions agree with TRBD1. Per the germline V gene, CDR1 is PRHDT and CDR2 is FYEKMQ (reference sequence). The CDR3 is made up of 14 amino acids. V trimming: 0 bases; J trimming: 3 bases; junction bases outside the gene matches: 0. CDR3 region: CASSLGTGDYGYTF. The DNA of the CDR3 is TGTGCCAGCAGCTTAGGGACAGGGGACTATGGCTACACCTTC.

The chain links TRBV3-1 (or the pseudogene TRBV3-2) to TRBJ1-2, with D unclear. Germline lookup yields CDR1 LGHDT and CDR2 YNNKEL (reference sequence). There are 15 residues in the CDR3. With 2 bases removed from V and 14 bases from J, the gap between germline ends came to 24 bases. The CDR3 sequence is CASSQMQGSRPYRTF. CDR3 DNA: TGTGCCAGCAGCCAAATGCAAGGATCAAGGCCCTACAGAACCTTC.

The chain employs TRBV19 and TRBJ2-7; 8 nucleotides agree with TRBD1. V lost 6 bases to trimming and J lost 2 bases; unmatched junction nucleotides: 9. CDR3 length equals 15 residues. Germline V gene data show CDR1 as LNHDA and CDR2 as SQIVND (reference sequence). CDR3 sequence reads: CASSPLGQGPYEQYF. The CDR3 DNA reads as TGTGCCAGTAGCCCTCTCGGACAGGGTCCCTACGAGCAGTACTTC.

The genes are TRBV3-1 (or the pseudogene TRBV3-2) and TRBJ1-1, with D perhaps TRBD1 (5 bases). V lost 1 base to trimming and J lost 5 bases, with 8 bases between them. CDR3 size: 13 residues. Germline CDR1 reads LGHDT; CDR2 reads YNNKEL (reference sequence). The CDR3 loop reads CASSQGRGTEAFF. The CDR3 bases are TGTGCCAGCAGCCAAGGGCGGGGGACTGAAGCTTTCTTT.

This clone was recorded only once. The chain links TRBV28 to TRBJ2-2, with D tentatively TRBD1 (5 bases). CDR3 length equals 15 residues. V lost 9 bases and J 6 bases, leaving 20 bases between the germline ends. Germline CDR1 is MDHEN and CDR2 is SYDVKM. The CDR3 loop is CARLFWGLKSGELFF. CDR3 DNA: TGTGCCAGGCTCTTCTGGGGCTTAAAGTCCGGGGAGCTGTTTTTT.

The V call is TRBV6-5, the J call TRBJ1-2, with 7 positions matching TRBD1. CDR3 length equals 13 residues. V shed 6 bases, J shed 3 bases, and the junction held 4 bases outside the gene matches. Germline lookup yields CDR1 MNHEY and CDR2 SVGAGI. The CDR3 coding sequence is TGTGCCAGCAGCCGACAGGGTGACTATGGCTACACCTTC. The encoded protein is CASSRQGDYGYTF.

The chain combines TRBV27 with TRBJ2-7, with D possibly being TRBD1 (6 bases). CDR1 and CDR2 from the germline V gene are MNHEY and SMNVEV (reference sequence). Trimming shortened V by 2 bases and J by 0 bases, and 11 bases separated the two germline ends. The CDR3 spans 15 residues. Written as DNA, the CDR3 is TGTGCCAGCAGTTTACGCCCACAGGGCTCCTACGAGCAGTACTTC. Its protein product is CASSLRPQGSYEQYF.

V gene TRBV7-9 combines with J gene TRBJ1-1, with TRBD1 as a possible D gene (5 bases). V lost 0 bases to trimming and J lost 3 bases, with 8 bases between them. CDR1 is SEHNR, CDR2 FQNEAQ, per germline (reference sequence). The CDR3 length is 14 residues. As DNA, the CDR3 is TGTGCCAGCAGCTTAGCGGGGCGGGACACTGAAGCTTTCTTT. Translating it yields CASSLAGRDTEAFF.

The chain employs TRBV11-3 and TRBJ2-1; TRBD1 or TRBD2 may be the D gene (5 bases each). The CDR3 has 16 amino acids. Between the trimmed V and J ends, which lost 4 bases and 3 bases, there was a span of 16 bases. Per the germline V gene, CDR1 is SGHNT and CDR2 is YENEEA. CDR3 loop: CASSSSGTDVYNEQFF. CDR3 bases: TGTGCCAGCAGCTCCTCCGGGACCGATGTCTACAATGAGCAGTTCTTC.

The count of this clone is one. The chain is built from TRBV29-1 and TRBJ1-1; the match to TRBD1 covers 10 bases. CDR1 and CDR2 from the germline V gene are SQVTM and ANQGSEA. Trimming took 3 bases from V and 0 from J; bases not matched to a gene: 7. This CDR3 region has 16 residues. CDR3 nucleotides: TGCAGCGTTGACCCGGGACAGGGGACCTTGAACACTGAAGCTTTCTTT. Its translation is CSVDPGQGTLNTEAFF.

CDR3 DNA sequence: TGTGCCAGCAGCTTCCCGGACAGTTTTGCTCCCCTCCACTTT. Amino acid sequence: CASSFPDSFAPLHF. V gene TRBV28 combines with J gene TRBJ1-6, with a possible D match to TRBD1 (6 bases). V gave up 6 bases and J gave up 13 bases, with 19 bases separating them. This CDR3 spans 14 amino acids. CDR1 MDHEN and CDR2 SYDVKM come from the germline V gene.

The CDR3 loop reads CATSDTTGGRNQPQHF. The CDR3 DNA sequence: TGTGCCACCAGTGATACTACCGGGGGACGCAATCAGCCCCAGCATTTT. The V call is TRBV24-1, the J call TRBJ1-5; D possibly corresponds to TRBD1 (5 bases). Germline-derived CDR1 and CDR2 are KGHDR and SFDVKD. V was trimmed by 3 bases and J by 2 bases, leaving 13 bases between them. The CDR3 loop spans 16 amino acids.

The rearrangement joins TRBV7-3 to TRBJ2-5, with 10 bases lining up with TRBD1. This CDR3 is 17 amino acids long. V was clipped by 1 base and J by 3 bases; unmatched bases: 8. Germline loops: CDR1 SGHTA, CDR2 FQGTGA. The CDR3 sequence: CASSLKGETGGEETQYF. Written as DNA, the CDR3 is TGTGCCAGCAGCTTAAAAGGAGAGACAGGGGGCGAAGAGACCCAGTACTTC.

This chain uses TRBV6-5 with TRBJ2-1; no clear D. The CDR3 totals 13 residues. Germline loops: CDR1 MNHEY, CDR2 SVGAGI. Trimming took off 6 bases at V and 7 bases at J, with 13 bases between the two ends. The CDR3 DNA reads TGTGCCAGCAGCAGAAGTTCCCTAAATGAGCAGTTCTTC. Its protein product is CASSRSSLNEQFF.

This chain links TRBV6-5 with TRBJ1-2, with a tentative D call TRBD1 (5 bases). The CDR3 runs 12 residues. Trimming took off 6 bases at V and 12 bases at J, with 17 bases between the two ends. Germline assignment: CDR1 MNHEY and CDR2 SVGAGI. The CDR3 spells CASSSQGLPDTF. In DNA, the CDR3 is TGTGCCAGCAGCTCTCAGGGATTACCCGACACCTTC.

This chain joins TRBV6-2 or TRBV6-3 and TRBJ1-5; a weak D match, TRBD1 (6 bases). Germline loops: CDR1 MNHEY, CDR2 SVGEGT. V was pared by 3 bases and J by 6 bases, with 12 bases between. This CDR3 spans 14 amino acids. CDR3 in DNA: TGTGCCAGCAGTTATCCTACAGGGTTTCAGCCCCAGCATTTT. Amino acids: CASSYPTGFQPQHF.

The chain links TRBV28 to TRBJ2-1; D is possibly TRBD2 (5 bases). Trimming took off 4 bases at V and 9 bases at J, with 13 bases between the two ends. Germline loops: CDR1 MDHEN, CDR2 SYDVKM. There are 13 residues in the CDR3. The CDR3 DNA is TGTGCCAGCAGTTACCCCACTAGGACTGAGCAGTTCTTC. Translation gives CASSYPTRTEQFF.

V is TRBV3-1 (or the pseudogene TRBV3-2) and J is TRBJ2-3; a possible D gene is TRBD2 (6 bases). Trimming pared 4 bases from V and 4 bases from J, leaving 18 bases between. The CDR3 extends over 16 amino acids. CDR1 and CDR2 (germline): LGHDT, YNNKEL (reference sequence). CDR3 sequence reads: CASSRLQTRVSDTQYF. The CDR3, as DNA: TGTGCCAGCAGCCGACTCCAGACTAGAGTATCAGATACGCAGTATTTT.